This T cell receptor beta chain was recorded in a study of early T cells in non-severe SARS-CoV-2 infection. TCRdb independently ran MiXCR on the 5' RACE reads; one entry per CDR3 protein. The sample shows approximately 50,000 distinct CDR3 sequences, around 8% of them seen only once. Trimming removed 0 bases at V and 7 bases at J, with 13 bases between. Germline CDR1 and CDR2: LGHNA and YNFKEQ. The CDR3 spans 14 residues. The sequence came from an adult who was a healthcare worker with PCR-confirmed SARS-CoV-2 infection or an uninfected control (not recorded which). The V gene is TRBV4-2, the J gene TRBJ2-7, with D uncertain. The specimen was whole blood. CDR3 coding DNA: TGTGCCAGCAGCCAAGAGGTAGCCGGCGTAGAGCAGTACTTC. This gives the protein CASSQEVAGVEQYF.